The clone carrying this T cell receptor (beta chain) has only a few counts. Measured with immunoSEQ multiplex PCR; TCRdb has only the in-frame clones, and not every one. The sample records 850,000 to 1,200,000 clones, about 76% being singletons. These data belong to a study of shared clonotypes between healthy human individuals. Germline lookup yields CDR1 GTSNPN and CDR2 SVGIG (reference sequence). V was trimmed by 2 bases and J by 1 base, leaving 8 bases between them. This CDR3 has 13 amino acids. This chain connects TRBV30 to TRBJ1-1, with D hard to call. The source material was memory CD4+ T cells sorted from blood. Specified subset: CD45RA-negative fraction. The source is a man aged 18 to 29 in good health. The CDR3 DNA follows: TGTGCCTGGAGTTTCACCGAGAACACTGAAGCTTTCTTT. Its translation: CAWSFTENTEAFF.